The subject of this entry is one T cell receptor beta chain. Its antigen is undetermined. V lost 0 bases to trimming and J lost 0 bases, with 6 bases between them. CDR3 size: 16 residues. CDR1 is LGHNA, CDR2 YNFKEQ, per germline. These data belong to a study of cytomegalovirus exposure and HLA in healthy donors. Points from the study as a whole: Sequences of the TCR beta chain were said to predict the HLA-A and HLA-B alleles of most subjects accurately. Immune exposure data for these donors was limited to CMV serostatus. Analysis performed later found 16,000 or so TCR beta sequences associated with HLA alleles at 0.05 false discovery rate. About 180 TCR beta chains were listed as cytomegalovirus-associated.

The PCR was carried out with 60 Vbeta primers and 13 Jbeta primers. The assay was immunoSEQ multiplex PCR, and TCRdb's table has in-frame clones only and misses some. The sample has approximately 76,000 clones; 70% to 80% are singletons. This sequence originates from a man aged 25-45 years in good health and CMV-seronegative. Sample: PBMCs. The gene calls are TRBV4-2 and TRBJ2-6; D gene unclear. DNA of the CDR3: TGTGCCAGCAGCCAAGAGGCCCTCTCTGGGGCCAACGTCCTGACTTTC. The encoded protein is CASSQEALSGANVLTF.